Below are 29 T cell receptor beta chains sequenced from a single sample in a study of shared clonotypes between healthy human individuals. Sequenced by immunoSEQ multiplex PCR; TCRdb stores in-frame clones only, minus some. The table lists roughly 700,000 clones, around 72% of them singletons, with approximately 1.7% in the top ten. Sequences were obtained from memory CD4+ T cells sorted from blood. The subset: CD45RA-negative fraction. All receptors come from a woman younger than 45 in good health.

In this sample, this clone turned up once. V is TRBV9 and J is TRBJ2-7, with 7 bases matching TRBD1. J gave up 5 bases and V 7 bases, and 9 bases lay outside the gene matches. The CDR3 contains 13 residues. The germline V gene has CDR1 SGDLS and CDR2 YYNGEE. This CDR3 reads CASGRDSFNEQYF. The CDR3 bases are TGTGCCAGCGGCCGGGACAGTTTTAACGAGCAGTACTTC.

V is TRBV5-4 and J is TRBJ2-3; 11 bases fit TRBD1. Germline trimming cut 2 bases from V and 5 bases from J; bases unmatched to any gene: 4. Germline lookup yields CDR1 SGHNT and CDR2 YYREEE (reference sequence). This CDR3 has 15 amino acids. CDR3: CASSFPGQGVDTQYF. As DNA, the CDR3 is TGTGCCAGCAGCTTTCCGGGACAGGGGGTAGATACGCAGTATTTT.

A single count supports this clone. This sequence may be a read error, since a much larger clone differs from it by one base. Other DNA sequences from this sample encode an identical CDR3 as well. The chain links TRBV29-1 to TRBJ1-2; 11 nucleotides line up with TRBD1. CDR3 length: 13 residues. Germline trimming cut 6 bases from V and 6 bases from J; bases unmatched to any gene: 6. Germline loops: CDR1 SQVTM, CDR2 ANQGSEA. CDR3 protein: CSVARTGGNGYTF. The DNA of the CDR3 is TGCAGCGTCGCCAGGACAGGGGGCAATGGCTACACCTTC.

This chain uses TRBV25-1 with TRBJ2-1, with TRBD1 matching over 7 bases. The CDR3 totals 13 residues. The germline gives CDR1 MGHDK, CDR2 SYGVNS. Losses at the gene ends were 4 bases for V and 5 bases for J; bases not matched to a gene: 2. CDR3 nucleotide sequence: TGTGCCAGCAGTGGACAGGGAAACAATGAGCAGTTCTTC. Translating it yields CASSGQGNNEQFF.

This clone was seen only a few times. DNA of the CDR3: TGTGCCAGCAGCGCTGGATGGGGCACAGATACGCAGTATTTT. Translated, it gives CASSAGWGTDTQYF. The chain combines TRBV25-1 with TRBJ2-3, with D uncertain. The V and J ends lost 6 bases and 1 base respectively, with 11 bases between them. Per the germline V gene, CDR1 is MGHDK and CDR2 is SYGVNS. The CDR3 spans 14 residues.

A note on this clone: Other DNA sequences in the sample encode the same CDR3. The chain couples TRBV18 to TRBJ2-3; D is unresolved. V was trimmed by 2 bases and J by 5 bases, leaving 5 bases between them. The CDR3 consists of 12 residues. In germline, CDR1 is KGHSH, CDR2 LQKENI. CDR3: CASSPAEDTQYF. DNA of the CDR3: TGTGCCAGCTCACCAGCTGAAGATACGCAGTATTTT.

V is TRBV4-2 and J is TRBJ2-5; 10 bases line up with TRBD2. The DNA end is a closer match to TRBJ2-7, so the J assignment may be wrong. The CDR3 loop spans 15 amino acids. Per the germline V gene, CDR1 is LGHNA and CDR2 is YNFKEQ. The CDR3 sequence: CASSQGLAGSYEQYF. Here the CDR3 DNA reads TGTGCCAGCAGCCAAGGACTAGCGGGCTCCTACGAGCAGTACTTC.

The chain has TRBV10-1 and TRBJ2-3; 13 nucleotides agree with TRBD2. Losses at the gene ends were 9 bases for V and 3 bases for J; bases not matched to a gene: 3. CDR3 length: 14 residues. The germline V gene encodes CDR1 WNHNN and CDR2 SYGVQD (reference sequence). The CDR3 bases are TGCGCCAGATCGACTAGCGGGAGGACAGATACGCAGTATTTT. It codes for CARSTSGRTDTQYF.

This chain links TRBV5-1 with TRBJ2-3; D gene uncertain. Germline loops: CDR1 SGHRS, CDR2 YFSETQ. V dropped 2 bases and J dropped 10 bases, with 26 bases sitting between them. The CDR3 consists of 17 residues. CDR3 DNA sequence: TGCGCCAGCAGCTTTCAAGCCGGGCCTACCCTAGGCCCTGCGCAGTATTTT. Its protein is CASSFQAGPTLGPAQYF. Supplemented by reference TRBV5-1 and TRBJ2-3, the full variable domain reads KAGVTQTPRYLIKTRGQQVTLSCSPISGHRSVSWYQQTPGQGLQFLFEYFSETQRNKGNFPGRFSGRQFSNSRSEMNVSTLELGDSALYLCASSFQAGPTLGPAQYFGPGTRLTVL.

On this clone: The junction does not match germline at one end; this may be a read error. J is TRBJ1-4 and V is TRBV4-1; D might be TRBD1 (6 bases). The CDR3 runs 13 residues. Germline V gene lookup returns CDR1 MGHRA and CDR2 YSYEKL. Written as DNA, the CDR3 is TGCGCCAGCAGTCAAGGGGGTTATGAAAAACTGTTTTTT. Amino acid sequence: CASSQGGYEKLFF.

The chain combines TRBV30 with TRBJ2-3, with 7 bases that match TRBD2. V lost 4 bases, J lost 6 bases, and 10 bases stayed unmatched. The germline CDR1 and CDR2 sequences are GTSNPN and SVGIG (reference sequence). There are 14 residues in the CDR3. This CDR3 is CAWNLAGVEDTQYF. The CDR3 nucleotides read TGTGCCTGGAATTTGGCGGGAGTGGAGGATACGCAGTATTTT.

The chain employs TRBV29-1 and TRBJ2-7; tentatively, D is TRBD1 (6 bases). Germline V gene data show CDR1 as SQVTM and CDR2 as ANQGSEA. The V gene lost 5 bases and the J gene lost 3 bases, with 11 bases spanning the gap. This CDR3 has 12 amino acids. The CDR3 DNA reads TGCAGCGTTTCTGGACAGAACTACGAGCAGTACTTC. Translation: CSVSGQNYEQYF.

J is TRBJ2-7 and V is TRBV6-5, with D perhaps given as TRBD1 or TRBD2 (5 bases each). This CDR3 has 16 residues. V lost 2 bases, J lost 0 bases, and 14 bases lay in between. The germline gives CDR1 MNHEY, CDR2 SVGAGI. Here the CDR3 DNA reads TGTGCCAGCAGTTACCACGGGGCGGGTAGCTCCTACGAGCAGTACTTC. Its translation is CASSYHGAGSSYEQYF.

Remarks on this clone: The identical CDR3 is also encoded by other nucleotide sequences in the sample. This rearrangement joins TRBV28 to TRBJ1-2; TRBD1 aligns across 7 bases. Germline V gene sequence: CDR1 MDHEN, CDR2 SYDVKM. CDR3 size: 15 residues. The J segment lost 2 bases and the V segment lost 10 bases, leaving 13 bases of the junction unmatched. The CDR3, as DNA: TGTGCCACCCGACAGGGATGGTTTGCCAACTATGGCTACACCTTC. Protein sequence: CATRQGWFANYGYTF.

The V call is TRBV7-2, the J call TRBJ1-2; D is unclear. Germline CDR1 and CDR2: SGHTA and FQGNSA. CDR3 size: 14 residues. V was pared by 6 bases and J by 4 bases, with 15 bases between. The CDR3 is CASRKADGFYGYTF. CDR3 coding DNA: TGTGCCAGCAGGAAAGCGGACGGGTTCTATGGCTACACCTTC.

The rearrangement uses TRBV5-1 and TRBJ1-5; weak D call: TRBD1 (6 bases). There are 17 residues in the CDR3. Deletions cut 3 bases from V and 2 bases from J, with 18 bases between. CDR1 is SGHRS and CDR2 is YFSETQ in the germline V gene. This chain's CDR3 is CASSWGDLDRGNQPQHF. CDR3 in DNA: TGCGCCAGCAGCTGGGGGGATTTGGACAGAGGCAATCAGCCCCAGCATTTT.

V is TRBV5-1 and J is TRBJ2-4; 12 bases align to TRBD2. Trimming cost V 5 bases and J 0 bases; bases outside gene matches: 6. Germline V lookup: CDR1 SGHRS, CDR2 YFSETQ. The CDR3 has 17 amino acids. In DNA form, the CDR3 reads TGCGCCAGCAGGGAAGGACTAGCGGGAATAGCCAAAAACATTCAGTACTTC. This gives the protein CASREGLAGIAKNIQYF.

The chain carries TRBV25-1 and TRBJ2-2; 12 nucleotides align to TRBD1. From germline, CDR1 is MGHDK and CDR2 SYGVNS. There are 16 residues in the CDR3. Losses at the gene ends were 9 bases for V and 2 bases for J; bases not matched to a gene: 7. CDR3 loop: CASAGTGGANTGELFF. The CDR3 DNA follows: TGTGCCAGTGCCGGGACAGGGGGCGCAAACACCGGGGAGCTGTTTTTT.

The chain joins TRBV6-1 to TRBJ2-1; D is uncertain. CDR1 and CDR2 (germline): MNHNS, SASEGT. V dropped 6 bases and J dropped 0 bases, with 12 bases sitting between them. There are 15 residues in the CDR3. The CDR3 sequence: CASRNDVSSYNEQFF. CDR3 nucleotide sequence: TGTGCCAGCAGAAATGACGTGAGCTCCTACAATGAGCAGTTCTTC.

The rearrangement links TRBV19 to TRBJ1-5; tentative D call: TRBD1 (5 bases). The CDR3 is made up of 16 amino acids. The germline V and J ends were trimmed by 6 bases and 0 bases, with 15 bases remaining between them. Germline-derived CDR1 and CDR2 are LNHDA and SQIVND (reference sequence). The CDR3 protein is CASRTLQGGSNQPQHF. In DNA, the CDR3 is TGTGCCAGTAGGACACTCCAGGGTGGTAGCAATCAGCCCCAGCATTTT.

This sequence joins TRBV6-7 and TRBJ2-6; D remains ambiguous. TRBV6-7 is designated an ORF whose function remains uncertain. V lost 5 bases and J lost 2, with 16 bases in between. The CDR3 is made up of 17 amino acids. This chain's CDR3 is CASSPDPEPTGANVLTF. CDR3 bases: TGTGCCAGCAGTCCCGACCCCGAGCCCACTGGGGCCAACGTCCTGACTTTC.

CDR3 in DNA: TGCGCCAGCAGCTTGACACTAGCGGGCCCCGGGGAGCTGTTTTTT. Its translation is CASSLTLAGPGELFF. The rearrangement uses TRBV5-1 and TRBJ2-2; 9 bases agree with TRBD2. Per the germline V gene, CDR1 is SGHRS and CDR2 is YFSETQ. With 1 base clipped from V and 6 bases from J, the junction kept 4 bases outside the gene matches. This CDR3 is built from 15 residues.

The rearrangement uses TRBV19 and TRBJ2-1; 10 bases match TRBD2. Trimming cost V 6 bases and J 9 bases; bases outside gene matches: 8. The CDR3 spans 14 residues. Germline assignment: CDR1 LNHDA and CDR2 SQIVND (reference sequence). CDR3 amino acids: CASSRAGGSGEQFF. CDR3 bases: TGTGCCAGTAGCCGAGCGGGAGGGTCTGGTGAGCAGTTCTTC.

This clone was seen once. This rearrangement joins TRBV5-1 to TRBJ2-1; D is tentatively TRBD1 or TRBD2 (5 bases each). The germline gives CDR1 SGHRS, CDR2 YFSETQ. CDR3 length: 13 amino acids. V gave up 5 bases and J gave up 6 bases, with 12 bases separating them. CDR3 protein: CASSLEGSNEQFF. Written as DNA, the CDR3 is TGCGCCAGCAGTTTAGAGGGGAGCAATGAGCAGTTCTTC. Looking up the rest from reference TRBV5-1 and TRBJ2-1 gives the full variable domain: KAGVTQTPRYLIKTRGQQVTLSCSPISGHRSVSWYQQTPGQGLQFLFEYFSETQRNKGNFPGRFSGRQFSNSRSEMNVSTLELGDSALYLCASSLEGSNEQFFGPGTRLTVL.

The V call is TRBV28, the J call TRBJ2-7, with TRBD2 matching 10 bases. With 4 bases clipped from V and 4 bases from J, the junction kept 10 bases outside the gene matches. The CDR3 runs 16 residues. Germline V gene data show CDR1 as MDHEN and CDR2 as SYDVKM. Written as DNA, the CDR3 is TGTGCCAGCAGTTCCGTCGCCTGGACTAGCGGTTACGAGCAGTACTTC. Protein product: CASSSVAWTSGYEQYF.

J is TRBJ2-5 and V is TRBV7-7; 15 positions match TRBD2. V shed 8 bases, J shed 0 bases, and the junction held 7 bases outside the gene matches. CDR1 and CDR2 (germline): SSHAT, FNYEAQ (reference sequence). This CDR3 region has 17 residues. In DNA form, the CDR3 reads TGTGCCAGCGGTGCGGGACTAGCGGGAGGCAACCAAGAGACCCAGTACTTC. It encodes CASGAGLAGGNQETQYF.

The chain carries TRBV29-1 and TRBJ1-3, with D hard to call. V lost 5 bases and J 2 bases, leaving 13 bases between the germline ends. The CDR3 consists of 14 residues. The germline V gene has CDR1 SQVTM and CDR2 ANQGSEA. In DNA, the CDR3 is TGCAGCGTTCTGGACCTCTCCGCTGGAAACACCATATATTTT. It is translated as CSVLDLSAGNTIYF.

The chain has TRBV29-1 and TRBJ1-2; no clear D gene. Germline V gene sequence: CDR1 SQVTM, CDR2 ANQGSEA. The germline V and J ends were trimmed by 3 bases and 8 bases, with 1 base remaining between them. This CDR3 region has 8 residues. The CDR3 reads CSVDGYTF. In DNA form, the CDR3 reads TGCAGCGTTGACGGCTACACCTTC.

The V and J genes are TRBV19 and TRBJ1-5; D unclear. CDR1 and CDR2 from the germline V gene are LNHDA and SQIVND (reference sequence). CDR3 length: 16 amino acids. V lost 1 base and J 2 bases, leaving 12 bases between the germline ends. This CDR3 is CASSIVKNPGNQPQHF. The CDR3 DNA is TGTGCCAGTAGTATAGTCAAAAACCCTGGCAATCAGCCCCAGCATTTT. Full variable domain (missing parts from reference TRBV19 and TRBJ1-5): DGGITQSPKYLFRKEGQNVTLSCEQNLNHDAMYWYRQDPGQGLRLIYYSQIVNDFQKGDIAEGYSVSREKKESFPLTVTSAQKNPTAFYLCASSIVKNPGNQPQHFGDGTRLSIL.